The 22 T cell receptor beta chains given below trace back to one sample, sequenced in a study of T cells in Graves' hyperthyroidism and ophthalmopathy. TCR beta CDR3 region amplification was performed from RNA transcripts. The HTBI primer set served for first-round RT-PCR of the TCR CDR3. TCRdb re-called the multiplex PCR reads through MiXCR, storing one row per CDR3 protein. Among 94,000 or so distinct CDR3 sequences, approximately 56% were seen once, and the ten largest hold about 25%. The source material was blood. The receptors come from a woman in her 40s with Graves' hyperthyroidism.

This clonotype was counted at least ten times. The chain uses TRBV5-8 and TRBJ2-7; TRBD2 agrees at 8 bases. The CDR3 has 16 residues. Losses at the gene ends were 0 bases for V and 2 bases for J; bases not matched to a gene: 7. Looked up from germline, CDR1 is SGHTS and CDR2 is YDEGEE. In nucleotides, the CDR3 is TGTGCCAGCAGCTTGGTGGCCAGCGGGAGTACCTACGAGCAGTACTTC. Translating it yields CASSLVASGSTYEQYF.

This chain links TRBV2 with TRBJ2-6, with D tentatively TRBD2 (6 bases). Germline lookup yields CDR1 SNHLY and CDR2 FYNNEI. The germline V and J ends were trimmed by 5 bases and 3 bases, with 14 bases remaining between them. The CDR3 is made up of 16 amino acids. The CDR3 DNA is TGTGCCAGCAGTTCGGAGGGGAACTATGGGGCCAACGTCCTGACTTTC. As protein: CASSSEGNYGANVLTF.

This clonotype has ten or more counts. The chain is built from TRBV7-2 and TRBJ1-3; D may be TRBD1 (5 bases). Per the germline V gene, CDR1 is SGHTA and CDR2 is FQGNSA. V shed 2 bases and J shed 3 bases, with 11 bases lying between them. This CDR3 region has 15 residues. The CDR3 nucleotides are TGTGCCAGCAGCTTAAGAGGGGTTGGTGGAAACACCATATATTTT. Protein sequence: CASSLRGVGGNTIYF.

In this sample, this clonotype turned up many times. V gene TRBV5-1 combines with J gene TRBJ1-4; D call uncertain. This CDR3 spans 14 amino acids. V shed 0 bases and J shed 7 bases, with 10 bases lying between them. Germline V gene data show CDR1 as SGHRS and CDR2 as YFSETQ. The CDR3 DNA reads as TGCGCCAGCAGCTTGGTACCGGGAGGTGAAAAACTGTTTTTT. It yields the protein CASSLVPGGEKLFF.

The CDR3 is CASSQTGNSPLHF. In DNA, the CDR3 is TGTGCCAGCAGCCAGACAGGGAATTCACCCCTCCACTTT. V is TRBV7-2 and J is TRBJ1-6; 7 bases agree with TRBD1. With V trimmed by 5 bases and J by 7 bases, 2 bases remained unmatched. The CDR3 has 13 amino acids. Per germline, CDR1 SGHTA and CDR2 FQGNSA.

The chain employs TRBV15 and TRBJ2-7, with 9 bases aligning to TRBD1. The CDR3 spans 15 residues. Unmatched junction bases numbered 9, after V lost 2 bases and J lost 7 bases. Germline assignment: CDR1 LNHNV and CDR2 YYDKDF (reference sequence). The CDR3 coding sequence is TGTGCCACCAGCAGAACCAGGACAGGGGTTGGAGAGCAGTACTTC. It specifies CATSRTRTGVGEQYF.

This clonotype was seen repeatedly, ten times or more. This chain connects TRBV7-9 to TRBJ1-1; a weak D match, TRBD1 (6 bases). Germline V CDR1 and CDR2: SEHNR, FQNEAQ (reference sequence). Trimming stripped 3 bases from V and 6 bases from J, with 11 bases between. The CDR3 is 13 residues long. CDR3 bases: TGTGCCAGCAGCTTTCGGGGGCTCGCTGAAGCTTTCTTT. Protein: CASSFRGLAEAFF. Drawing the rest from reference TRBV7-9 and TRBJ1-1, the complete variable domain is DTGVSQNPRHKITKRGQNVTFRCDPISEHNRLYWYRQTLGQGPEFLTYFQNEAQLEKSRLLSDRFSAERPKGSFSTLEIQRTEQGDSAMYLCASSFRGLAEAFFGQGTRLTVV.

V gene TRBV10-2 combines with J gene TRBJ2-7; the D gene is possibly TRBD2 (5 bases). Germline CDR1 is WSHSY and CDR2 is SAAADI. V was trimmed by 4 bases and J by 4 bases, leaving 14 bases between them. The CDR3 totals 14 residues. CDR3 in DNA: TGCGCCAGCAGTGGGGAGACTCGGCCTTACGAGCAGTACTTC. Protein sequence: CASSGETRPYEQYF.

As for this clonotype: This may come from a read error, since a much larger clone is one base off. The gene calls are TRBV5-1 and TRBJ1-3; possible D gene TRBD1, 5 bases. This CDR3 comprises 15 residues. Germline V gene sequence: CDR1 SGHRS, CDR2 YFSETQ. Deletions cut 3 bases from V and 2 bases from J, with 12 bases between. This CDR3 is CASSYSTGAGNTIYF. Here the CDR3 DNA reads TGCGCCAGCAGCTACAGCACAGGAGCTGGAAACACCATATATTTT.

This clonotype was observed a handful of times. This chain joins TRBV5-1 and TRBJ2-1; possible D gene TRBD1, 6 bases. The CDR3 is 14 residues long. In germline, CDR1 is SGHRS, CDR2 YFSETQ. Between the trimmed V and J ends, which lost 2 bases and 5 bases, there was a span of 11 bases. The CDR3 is CASSLPGHHNEQFF. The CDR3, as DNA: TGCGCCAGCAGCTTACCGGGACACCACAATGAGCAGTTCTTC. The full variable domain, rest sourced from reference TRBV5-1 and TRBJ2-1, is KAGVTQTPRYLIKTRGQQVTLSCSPISGHRSVSWYQQTPGQGLQFLFEYFSETQRNKGNFPGRFSGRQFSNSRSEMNVSTLELGDSALYLCASSLPGHHNEQFFGPGTRLTVL.

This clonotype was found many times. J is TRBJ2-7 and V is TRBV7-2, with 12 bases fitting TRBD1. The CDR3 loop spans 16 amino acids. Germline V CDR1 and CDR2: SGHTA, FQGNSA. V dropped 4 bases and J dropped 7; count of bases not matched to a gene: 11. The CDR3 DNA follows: TGTGCCAGCAGCTCGAGGGGGGGACAGGGGGCGGGTGAGCAGTACTTC. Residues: CASSSRGGQGAGEQYF.

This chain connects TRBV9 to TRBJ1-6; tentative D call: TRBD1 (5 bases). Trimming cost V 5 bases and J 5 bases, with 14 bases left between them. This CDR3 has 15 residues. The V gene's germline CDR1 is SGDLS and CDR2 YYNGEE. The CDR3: CASRGEGAHNSPLHF. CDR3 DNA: TGTGCCAGCAGAGGTGAAGGGGCACATAATTCACCCCTCCACTTT.

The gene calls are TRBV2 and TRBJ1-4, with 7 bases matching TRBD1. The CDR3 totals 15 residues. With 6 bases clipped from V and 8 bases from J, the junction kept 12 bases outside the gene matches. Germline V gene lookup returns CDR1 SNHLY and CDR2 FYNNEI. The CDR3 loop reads CASRRNLDREEKLFF. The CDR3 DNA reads TGTGCCAGCAGGCGCAACCTCGACAGGGAGGAAAAACTGTTTTTT.

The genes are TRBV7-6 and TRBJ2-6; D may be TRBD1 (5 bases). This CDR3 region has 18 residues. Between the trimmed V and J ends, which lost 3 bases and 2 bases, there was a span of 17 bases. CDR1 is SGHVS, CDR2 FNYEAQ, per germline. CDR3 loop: CASSFDPAGPAGANVLTF. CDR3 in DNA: TGTGCCAGCAGCTTTGACCCGGCAGGGCCAGCTGGGGCCAACGTCCTGACTTTC.

CDR3 bases: TGCAGTGCCCTAAGCAAGGGGTATGGCTACACCTTC. Its protein is CSALSKGYGYTF. The rearrangement uses TRBV20-1 and TRBJ1-2, with a tentative D call TRBD1 (5 bases). From germline, CDR1 is DFQATT and CDR2 SNEGSKA (reference sequence). The CDR3 has 12 amino acids. Trimming removed 6 bases at V and 5 bases at J, with 13 bases between.

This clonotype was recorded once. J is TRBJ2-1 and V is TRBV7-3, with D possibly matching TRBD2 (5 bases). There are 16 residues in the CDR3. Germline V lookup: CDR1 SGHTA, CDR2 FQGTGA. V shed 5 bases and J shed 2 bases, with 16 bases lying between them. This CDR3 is CASSPRGRAAYNEQFF. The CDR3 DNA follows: TGTGCCAGCAGCCCCCGAGGGCGAGCGGCCTACAATGAGCAGTTCTTC.

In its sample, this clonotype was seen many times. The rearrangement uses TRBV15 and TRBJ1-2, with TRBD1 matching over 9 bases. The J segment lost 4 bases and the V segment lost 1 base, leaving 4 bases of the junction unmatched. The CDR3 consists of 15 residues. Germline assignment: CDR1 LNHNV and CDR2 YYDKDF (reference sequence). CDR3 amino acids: CATSRGRDRVYGYTF. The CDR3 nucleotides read TGTGCCACCAGCAGAGGCAGGGACAGGGTCTATGGCTACACCTTC.

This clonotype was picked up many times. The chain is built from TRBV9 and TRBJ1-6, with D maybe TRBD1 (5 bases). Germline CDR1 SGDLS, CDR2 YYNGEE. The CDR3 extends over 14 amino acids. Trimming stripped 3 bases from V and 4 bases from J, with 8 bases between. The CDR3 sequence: CASSAGTYNSPLHF. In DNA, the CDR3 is TGTGCCAGCAGCGCTGGGACTTATAATTCACCCCTCCACTTT.

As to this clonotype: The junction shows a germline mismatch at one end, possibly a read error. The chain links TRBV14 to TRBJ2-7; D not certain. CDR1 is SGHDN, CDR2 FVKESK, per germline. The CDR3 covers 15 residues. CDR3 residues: CASSLVPGLPYELYF. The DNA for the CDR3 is TGTGCCAGCAGCCTTGTTCCAGGCCTCCCCTACGAGCTGTACTTC.

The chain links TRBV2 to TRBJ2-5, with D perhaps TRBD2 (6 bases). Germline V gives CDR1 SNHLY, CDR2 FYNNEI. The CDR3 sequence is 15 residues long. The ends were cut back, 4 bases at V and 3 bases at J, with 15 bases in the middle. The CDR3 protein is CASSGSGLGKETQYF. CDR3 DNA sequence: TGTGCCAGCAGTGGAAGCGGGCTGGGTAAAGAGACCCAGTACTTC.

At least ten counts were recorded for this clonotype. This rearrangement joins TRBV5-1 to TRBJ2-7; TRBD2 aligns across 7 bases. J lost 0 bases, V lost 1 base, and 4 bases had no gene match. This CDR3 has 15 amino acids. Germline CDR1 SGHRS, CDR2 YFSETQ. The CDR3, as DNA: TGCGCCAGCAGCTTGTGGGAGGGAAGCTCCTACGAGCAGTACTTC. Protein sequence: CASSLWEGSSYEQYF. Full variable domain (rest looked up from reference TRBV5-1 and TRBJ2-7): KAGVTQTPRYLIKTRGQQVTLSCSPISGHRSVSWYQQTPGQGLQFLFEYFSETQRNKGNFPGRFSGRQFSNSRSEMNVSTLELGDSALYLCASSLWEGSSYEQYFGPGTRLTVT.

The CDR3 sequence is CASSPYRLAGGPETQYF. DNA of the CDR3: TGTGCCAGCAGCCCCTACCGACTAGCGGGAGGGCCCGAGACCCAGTACTTC. The V gene is TRBV7-9, the J gene TRBJ2-5; TRBD2 agrees at 14 bases. The trim removed 5 bases at V and 5 bases at J, leaving 10 bases unmatched. CDR1 and CDR2 from the germline V gene are SEHNR and FQNEAQ (reference sequence). This CDR3 region has 17 residues.